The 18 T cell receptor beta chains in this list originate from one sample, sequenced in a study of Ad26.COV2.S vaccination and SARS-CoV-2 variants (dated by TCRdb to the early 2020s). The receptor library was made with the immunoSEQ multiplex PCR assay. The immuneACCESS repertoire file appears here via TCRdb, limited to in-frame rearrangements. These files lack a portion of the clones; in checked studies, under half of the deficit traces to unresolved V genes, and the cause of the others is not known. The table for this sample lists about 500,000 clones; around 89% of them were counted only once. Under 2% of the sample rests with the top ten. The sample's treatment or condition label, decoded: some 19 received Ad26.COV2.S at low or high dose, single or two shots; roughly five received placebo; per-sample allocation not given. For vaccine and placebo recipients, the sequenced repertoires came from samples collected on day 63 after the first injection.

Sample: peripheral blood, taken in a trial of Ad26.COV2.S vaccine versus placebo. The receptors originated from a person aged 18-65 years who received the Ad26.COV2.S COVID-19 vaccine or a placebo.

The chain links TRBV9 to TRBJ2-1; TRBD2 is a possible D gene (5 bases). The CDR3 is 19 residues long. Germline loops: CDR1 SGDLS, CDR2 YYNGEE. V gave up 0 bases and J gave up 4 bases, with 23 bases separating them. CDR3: CASSVADGGITRDYNEQFF. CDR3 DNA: TGTGCCAGCAGCGTAGCCGATGGCGGTATAACGAGGGATTACAATGAGCAGTTCTTC.

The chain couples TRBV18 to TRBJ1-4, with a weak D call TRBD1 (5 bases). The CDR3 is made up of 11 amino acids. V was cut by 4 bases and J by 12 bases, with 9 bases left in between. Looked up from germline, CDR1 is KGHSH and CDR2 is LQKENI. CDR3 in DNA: TGTGCCAGCTCACGGGAGACAGAACTGTTTTTT. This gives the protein CASSRETELFF.

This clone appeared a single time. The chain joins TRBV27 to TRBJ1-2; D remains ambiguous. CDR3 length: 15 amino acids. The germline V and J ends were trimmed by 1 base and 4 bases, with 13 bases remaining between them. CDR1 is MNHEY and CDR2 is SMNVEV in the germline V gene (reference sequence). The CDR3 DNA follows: TGTGCCAGCAGTTTATACCCAGGCCCTAGCTATGGCTACACCTTC. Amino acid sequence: CASSLYPGPSYGYTF.

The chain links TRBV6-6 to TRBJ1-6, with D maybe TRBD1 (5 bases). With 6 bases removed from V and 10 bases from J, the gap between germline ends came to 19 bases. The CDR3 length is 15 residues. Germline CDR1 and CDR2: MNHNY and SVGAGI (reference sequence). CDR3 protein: CASRPPLGGESPLHF. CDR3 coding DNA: TGTGCCAGCAGGCCTCCCCTCGGGGGGGAGTCACCCCTCCACTTT.

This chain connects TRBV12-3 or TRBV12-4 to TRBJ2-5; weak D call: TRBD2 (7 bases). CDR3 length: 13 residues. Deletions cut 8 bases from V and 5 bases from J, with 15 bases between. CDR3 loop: CASGPGEGETQYF. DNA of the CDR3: TGTGCCAGCGGGCCAGGGGAGGGGGAGACCCAGTACTTC.

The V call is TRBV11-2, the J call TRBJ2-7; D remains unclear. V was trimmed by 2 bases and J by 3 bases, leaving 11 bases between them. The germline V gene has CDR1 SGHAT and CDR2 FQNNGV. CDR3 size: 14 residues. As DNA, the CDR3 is TGTGCCAGCAGCTTATTGTCGGCCGTCTACGAGCAGTACTTC. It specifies CASSLLSAVYEQYF.

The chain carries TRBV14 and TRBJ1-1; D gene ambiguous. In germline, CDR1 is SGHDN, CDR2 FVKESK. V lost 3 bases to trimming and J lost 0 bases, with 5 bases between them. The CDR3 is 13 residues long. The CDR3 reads CASSHGLNTEAFF. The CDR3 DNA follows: TGTGCCAGCAGCCATGGGCTGAACACTGAAGCTTTCTTT.

The chain's CDR3 is CSVVRGLPQETQYF. DNA of the CDR3: TGCAGCGTTGTGAGGGGACTGCCACAAGAGACCCAGTACTTC. The chain couples TRBV29-1 to TRBJ2-5; possibly TRBD2 for D (6 bases). Trimming shortened V by 4 bases and J by 2 bases, and 14 bases separated the two germline ends. Germline V CDR1 and CDR2: SQVTM, ANQGSEA. There are 14 residues in the CDR3.

CDR3 sequence (DNA): TGTGCCAGCAGCTTAGTAGCAGGGAAGGGCTATGGCTACACCTTC. It translates to CASSLVAGKGYGYTF. The V and J genes are TRBV7-2 and TRBJ1-2; perhaps TRBD1 as D (5 bases). Deletions cut 1 base from V and 4 bases from J, with 13 bases between. This CDR3 spans 15 amino acids. Germline V lookup: CDR1 SGHTA, CDR2 FQGNSA.

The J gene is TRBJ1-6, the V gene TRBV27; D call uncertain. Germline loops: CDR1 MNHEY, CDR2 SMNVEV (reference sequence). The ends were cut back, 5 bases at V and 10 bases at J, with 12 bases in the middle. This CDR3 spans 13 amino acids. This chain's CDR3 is CASSPIYSSPLHF. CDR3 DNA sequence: TGTGCCAGCAGTCCCATATACAGCTCACCCCTCCACTTT.

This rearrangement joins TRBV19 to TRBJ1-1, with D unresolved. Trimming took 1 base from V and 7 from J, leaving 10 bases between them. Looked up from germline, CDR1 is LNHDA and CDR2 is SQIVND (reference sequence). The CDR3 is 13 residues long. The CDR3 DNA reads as TGTGCCAGTAGTATAGTCGCGCGGGGTGAAGCTTTCTTT. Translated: CASSIVARGEAFF.

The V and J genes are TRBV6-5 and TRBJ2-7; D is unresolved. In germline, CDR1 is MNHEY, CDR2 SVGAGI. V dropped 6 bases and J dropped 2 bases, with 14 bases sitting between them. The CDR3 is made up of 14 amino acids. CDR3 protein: CASSYRDGAYEQYF. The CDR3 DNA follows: TGTGCCAGCAGCTATAGAGACGGAGCCTACGAGCAGTACTTC.

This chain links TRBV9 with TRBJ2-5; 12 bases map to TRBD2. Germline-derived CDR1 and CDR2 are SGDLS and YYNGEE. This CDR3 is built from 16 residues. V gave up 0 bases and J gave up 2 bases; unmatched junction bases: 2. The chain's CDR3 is CASSVAGTSGQETQYF. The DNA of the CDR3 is TGTGCCAGCAGCGTAGCGGGGACTAGCGGGCAAGAGACCCAGTACTTC.

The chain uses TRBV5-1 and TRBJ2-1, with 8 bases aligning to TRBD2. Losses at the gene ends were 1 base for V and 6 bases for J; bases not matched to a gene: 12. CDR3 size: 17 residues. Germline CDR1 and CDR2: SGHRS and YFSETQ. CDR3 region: CASSLSPGGLIFNEQFF. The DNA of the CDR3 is TGCGCCAGCAGCTTGTCTCCGGGAGGGCTTATCTTCAATGAGCAGTTCTTC.

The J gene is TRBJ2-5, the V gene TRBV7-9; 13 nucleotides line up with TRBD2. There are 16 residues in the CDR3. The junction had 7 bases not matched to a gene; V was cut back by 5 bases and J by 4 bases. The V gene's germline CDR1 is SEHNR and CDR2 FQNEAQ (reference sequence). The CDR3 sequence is CASSPGTSGVGETQYF. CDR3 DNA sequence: TGTGCCAGCAGCCCGGGGACTAGCGGGGTAGGAGAGACCCAGTACTTC.

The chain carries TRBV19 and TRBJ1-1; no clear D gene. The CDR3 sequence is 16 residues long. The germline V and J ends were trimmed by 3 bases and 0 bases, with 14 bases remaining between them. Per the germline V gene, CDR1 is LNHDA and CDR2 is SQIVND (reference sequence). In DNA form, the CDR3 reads TGTGCCAGTAGTATGGGCAGGCCTAGCCTGAACACTGAAGCTTTCTTT. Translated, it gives CASSMGRPSLNTEAFF.

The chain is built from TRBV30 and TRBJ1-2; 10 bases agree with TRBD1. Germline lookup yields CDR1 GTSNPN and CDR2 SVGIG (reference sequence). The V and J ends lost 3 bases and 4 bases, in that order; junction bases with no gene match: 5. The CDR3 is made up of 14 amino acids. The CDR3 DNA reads TGTGCCTGGAGGGGACAGGGGATGAGCTATGGCTACACCTTC. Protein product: CAWRGQGMSYGYTF.

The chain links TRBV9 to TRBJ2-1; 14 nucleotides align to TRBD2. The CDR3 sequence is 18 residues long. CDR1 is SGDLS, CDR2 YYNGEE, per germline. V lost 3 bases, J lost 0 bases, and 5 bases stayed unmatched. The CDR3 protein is CASSGTSGGPGSYNEQFF. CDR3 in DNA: TGTGCCAGCAGCGGGACTAGCGGGGGGCCCGGCTCCTACAATGAGCAGTTCTTC.